These 6 T cell receptor beta chains came from one sample sequenced in a study of shared clonotypes between healthy human individuals. The table came from immunoSEQ multiplex PCR; TCRdb's copy has only in-frame clones and leaves some out. The repertoire holds over 400,000 clones, roughly 80% seen once, with about 13% in the top ten. The sample taken for sequencing was PBMCs. The source of these receptors is a woman between 40 and 55 years old in good health. Some clones in this sample may be carry-over from other donors' samples.

This clone was recorded once. The rearrangement links TRBV7-8 to TRBJ2-5; TRBD2 is a possible D gene (7 bases). The CDR3 has 11 amino acids. The V gene's germline CDR1 is SGHVS and CDR2 FQNEAQ. The germline V and J ends were trimmed by 6 bases and 7 bases, with 9 bases remaining between them. The CDR3 nucleotides read TGTGCCAGCAGAGGGGGGGGGACCCAGTACTTC. Protein sequence: CASRGGGTQYF.

The chain combines TRBV5-1 with TRBJ2-1; 9 bases line up with TRBD2. The germline V gene encodes CDR1 SGHRS and CDR2 YFSETQ. Germline trimming cut 3 bases from V and 5 bases from J; bases unmatched to any gene: 6. CDR3 length equals 15 residues. The CDR3 region has the DNA TGCGCCAGCAGCTCCGGACTAGCGACAGACAATGAGCAGTTCTTC. Translated, it gives CASSSGLATDNEQFF.

This chain links TRBV5-1 with TRBJ2-1, with 12 bases aligning to TRBD2. Germline trimming cut 0 bases from V and 2 bases from J; bases unmatched to any gene: 3. This CDR3 has 17 residues. CDR1 and CDR2 from the germline V gene are SGHRS and YFSETQ. Written as DNA, the CDR3 is TGCGCCAGCAGCTTGGGACTAGCGGGAGTGACCTACAATGAGCAGTTCTTC. It encodes CASSLGLAGVTYNEQFF.

This chain links TRBV28 with TRBJ2-3; 9 bases line up with TRBD2. The germline gives CDR1 MDHEN, CDR2 SYDVKM. The length of the CDR3 is 14 residues. After removal of 6 bases from V and 4 bases from J, the junction contained 5 bases not matched to a gene. The CDR3 here is CASRLGLASDTQYF. CDR3 sequence (DNA): TGTGCCAGCAGGCTGGGACTAGCTTCAGATACGCAGTATTTT.

This chain uses TRBV29-1 with TRBJ2-5; 7 nucleotides align to TRBD1. V shed 5 bases and J 5 bases; nucleotides not matched to a gene: 8. This CDR3 is built from 13 residues. From germline, CDR1 is SQVTM and CDR2 ANQGSEA. The CDR3 DNA sequence: TGCAGCGTTCGGACGACAGGGCAGGAGACCCAGTACTTC. It specifies CSVRTTGQETQYF.

This chain connects TRBV4-3 to TRBJ2-3; D not certain. The CDR3 covers 14 residues. V was cut by 3 bases and J by 2 bases, with 9 bases left in between. Germline V CDR1 and CDR2: LGHNA, YSLEER. The CDR3 here is CASSQSRYTDTQYF. CDR3 DNA sequence: TGCGCCAGCAGCCAGTCTAGATACACAGATACGCAGTATTTT.